The clone carrying this T cell receptor (beta chain) was seen ten or more times. What it binds is not known. Trimming removed 2 bases from V and 3 bases from J; junction bases left unmatched: 10. The CDR3 consists of 16 residues. Per the germline V gene, CDR1 is SGHRS and CDR2 is YFSETQ. This sample was taken from a study of early T cells in non-severe SARS-CoV-2 infection. Study in general: Unsorted whole blood bulk RNA was sequenced, with unpaired chains.

The TCR library protocol attached unique molecular identifiers to the individual cDNA molecules. TCRdb re-called the 5' RACE reads through MiXCR, storing one row per CDR3 protein. The data show fewer than 50,000 distinct CDR3 sequences, under 4.5% seen once. Study-wide results and limits: Anti-spike CD8 responses were favored by VDJdb matching, which missed private and CD4 specificities.

Source material: whole blood. The chain employs TRBV5-1 and TRBJ1-2; 7 nucleotides agree with TRBD1. The sequence came from an adult who was a healthcare worker with PCR-confirmed SARS-CoV-2 infection or an uninfected control (not recorded which). In nucleotides, the CDR3 is TGCGCCAGCAGCTTCTCCACACAGGGGAGCGACTATGGCTACACCTTC. Translated, it gives CASSFSTQGSDYGYTF. The full variable domain, with the rest looked up from reference TRBV5-1 and TRBJ1-2, is KAGVTQTPRYLIKTRGQQVTLSCSPISGHRSVSWYQQTPGQGLQFLFEYFSETQRNKGNFPGRFSGRQFSNSRSEMNVSTLELGDSALYLCASSFSTQGSDYGYTFGSGTRLTVV.